These 10 T cell receptor beta chains came from one sample sequenced in a study of identical twins. One entry per CDR3 protein, called by TCRdb with MiXCR from the 5' RACE reads. The sample has roughly 630,000 distinct CDR3 sequences; about 7% are singletons. These sequences were also reported in another study, on yellow fever vaccine responses in identical twins.

Material for sequencing was PBMCs. Every receptor here comes from a woman younger than 35 in good health.

The J gene is TRBJ2-1, the V gene TRBV6-1; 10 bases line up with TRBD2. CDR3 length: 15 residues. Germline V gene sequence: CDR1 MNHNS, CDR2 SASEGT. The ends lost 6 bases at V and 7 bases at J; junction bases unmatched: 9. CDR3: CASRSPSGSANEQFF. For the CDR3, the DNA is TGTGCCAGCAGGTCGCCTAGCGGGAGTGCGAATGAGCAGTTCTTC.

This clonotype was seen a handful of times. The gene calls are TRBV24-1 and TRBJ2-5; TRBD1 matches at 7 bases. Per germline, CDR1 KGHDR and CDR2 SFDVKD. The length of the CDR3 is 15 residues. After removal of 4 bases from V and 1 base from J, the junction contained 5 bases not matched to a gene. The CDR3 is CATSEVRDSQETQYF. For the CDR3, the DNA is TGTGCCACCAGTGAAGTCCGGGACAGCCAAGAGACCCAGTACTTC.

The genes are TRBV5-6 and TRBJ1-2, with 7 bases matching TRBD1. The length of the CDR3 is 15 residues. V lost 1 base, J lost 8 bases, and 11 bases stayed unmatched. Germline values: CDR1 SGHDT, CDR2 YYEEEE. The CDR3 coding sequence is TGTGCCAGCAGCTTGCGGCTGACAGGGACGGGCGGCTACACCTTC. Protein: CASSLRLTGTGGYTF.

This clonotype appeared a few times. The chain links TRBV2 to TRBJ2-1; D assignment may be TRBD1 or TRBD2 (9 bases each). V was cut by 2 bases and J by 5 bases, with 22 bases left in between. CDR3 size: 18 residues. Germline CDR1 and CDR2: SNHLY and FYNNEI. The CDR3 DNA follows: TGTGCCAGCAGTGAAAGATCTAGCGGGACAGGGCGAAACAATGAGCAGTTCTTC. This sequence encodes CASSERSSGTGRNNEQFF.

This clonotype was detected a few times. The CDR3 DNA reads as TGCAGTGCTATGTGGGACAGGGGGTCCAAAGCTTTCTTT. Its translation: CSAMWDRGSKAFF. The V call is TRBV20-1, the J call TRBJ1-1, with 11 bases identical to TRBD1. J lost 9 bases, V lost 4 bases, and 7 bases had no gene match. Germline-derived CDR1 and CDR2 are DFQATT and SNEGSKA (reference sequence). The CDR3 loop spans 13 amino acids.

This clonotype turned up a few times. The chain is built from TRBV27 and TRBJ1-1; D uncertain. In germline, CDR1 is MNHEY, CDR2 SMNVEV (reference sequence). The V and J ends lost 7 bases and 1 base respectively, with 10 bases between them. The CDR3 extends over 13 amino acids. The CDR3 protein is CASIPGPNTEAFF. CDR3 sequence (DNA): TGTGCCAGCATCCCTGGCCCGAACACTGAAGCTTTCTTT.

The sample holds many counts of this clonotype. This chain links TRBV6-5 with TRBJ2-2; D may be TRBD2 (5 bases). CDR3 length: 16 residues. Looked up from germline, CDR1 is MNHEY and CDR2 is SVGAGI. V lost 2 bases and J 0 bases, leaving 10 bases between the germline ends. The CDR3 here is CASSYGGFPNTGELFF. CDR3 in DNA: TGTGCCAGCAGTTACGGCGGGTTTCCGAACACCGGGGAGCTGTTTTTT.

The V call is TRBV15, the J call TRBJ2-1; TRBD2 matches 7 bases. The CDR3 covers 16 residues. Germline loops: CDR1 LNHNV, CDR2 YYDKDF (reference sequence). Germline trimming cut 3 bases from V and 0 bases from J; bases unmatched to any gene: 5. The CDR3 here is CATSSGTSVSYNEQFF. CDR3 in DNA: TGTGCCACCAGCAGTGGTACTAGCGTCTCCTACAATGAGCAGTTCTTC.

The chain joins TRBV29-1 to TRBJ1-2; no firm D call. Between the trimmed V and J ends, which lost 5 bases and 0 bases, there was a span of 10 bases. The CDR3 totals 13 residues. Germline V CDR1 and CDR2: SQVTM, ANQGSEA. The CDR3 protein is CSVSGVANYGYTF. CDR3 in DNA: TGCAGCGTTTCGGGCGTAGCTAACTATGGCTACACCTTC. Full variable domain (outside the CDR3, taken from reference TRBV29-1 and TRBJ1-2): SAVISQKPSRDICQRGTSLTIQCQVDSQVTMMFWYRQQPGQSLTLIATANQGSEATYESGFVIDKFPISRPNLTFSTLTVSNMSPEDSSIYLCSVSGVANYGYTFGSGTRLTVV.

This clonotype came up a few times. The chain has TRBV12-3 or TRBV12-4 and TRBJ1-2; D may be TRBD1 (6 bases). V lost 3 bases and J 4 bases, leaving 12 bases between the germline ends. This CDR3 comprises 14 residues. As DNA, the CDR3 is TGTGCCAGCAGTTTCGGGGGGCGGGGCTATGGCTACACCTTC. Translated: CASSFGGRGYGYTF.